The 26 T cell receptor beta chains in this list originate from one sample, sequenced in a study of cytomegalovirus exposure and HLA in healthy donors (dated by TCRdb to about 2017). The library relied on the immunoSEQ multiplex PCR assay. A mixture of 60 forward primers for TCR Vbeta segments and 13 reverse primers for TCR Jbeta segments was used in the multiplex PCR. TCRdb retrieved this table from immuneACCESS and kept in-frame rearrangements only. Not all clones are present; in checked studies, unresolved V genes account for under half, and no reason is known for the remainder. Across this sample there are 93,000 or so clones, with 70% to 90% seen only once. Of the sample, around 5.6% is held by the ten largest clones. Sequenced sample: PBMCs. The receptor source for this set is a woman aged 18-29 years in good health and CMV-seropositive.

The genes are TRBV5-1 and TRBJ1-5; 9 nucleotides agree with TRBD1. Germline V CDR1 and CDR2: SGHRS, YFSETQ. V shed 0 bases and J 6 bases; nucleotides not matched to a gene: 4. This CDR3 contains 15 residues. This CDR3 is CASSLGDRVGQPQHF. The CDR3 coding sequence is TGCGCCAGCAGCTTGGGGGACAGGGTGGGTCAGCCCCAGCATTTT.

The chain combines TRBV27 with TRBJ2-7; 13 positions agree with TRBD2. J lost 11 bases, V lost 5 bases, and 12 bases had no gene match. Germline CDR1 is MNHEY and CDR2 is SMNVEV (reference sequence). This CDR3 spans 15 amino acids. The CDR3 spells CASSTGGLAGSLKYF. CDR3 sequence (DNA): TGTGCCAGCAGTACGGGGGGACTAGCGGGGAGTCTTAAGTACTTC.

The CDR3 bases are TGTGCCAGCTCACGTTCCGGGACTAGCGGGAGCTACGAGCAGTACTTC. Its translation is CASSRSGTSGSYEQYF. The rearrangement uses TRBV18 and TRBJ2-7, with 14 bases that match TRBD2. The ends lost 4 bases at V and 3 bases at J; junction bases unmatched: 5. The CDR3 has 16 amino acids. Germline CDR1 and CDR2: KGHSH and LQKENI.

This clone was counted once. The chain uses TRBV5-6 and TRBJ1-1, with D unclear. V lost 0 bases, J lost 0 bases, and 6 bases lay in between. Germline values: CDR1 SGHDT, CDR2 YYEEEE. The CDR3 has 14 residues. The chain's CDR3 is CASSLGVMNTEAFF. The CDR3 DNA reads TGTGCCAGCAGCTTGGGTGTTATGAACACTGAAGCTTTCTTT.

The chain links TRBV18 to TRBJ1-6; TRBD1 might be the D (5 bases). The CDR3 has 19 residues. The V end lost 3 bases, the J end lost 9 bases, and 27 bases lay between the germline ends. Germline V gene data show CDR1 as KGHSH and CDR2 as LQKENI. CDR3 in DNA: TGTGCCAGCTCACCCTCCGTGCAGGGAGGTGCAAGCGTAGGTTCACCCCTCCACTTT. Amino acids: CASSPSVQGGASVGSPLHF.

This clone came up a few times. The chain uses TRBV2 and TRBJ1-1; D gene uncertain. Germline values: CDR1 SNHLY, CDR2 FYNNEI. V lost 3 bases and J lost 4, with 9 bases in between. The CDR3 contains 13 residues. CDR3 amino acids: CASSDYGGTEAFF. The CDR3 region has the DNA TGTGCCAGCAGTGATTACGGTGGCACTGAAGCTTTCTTT.

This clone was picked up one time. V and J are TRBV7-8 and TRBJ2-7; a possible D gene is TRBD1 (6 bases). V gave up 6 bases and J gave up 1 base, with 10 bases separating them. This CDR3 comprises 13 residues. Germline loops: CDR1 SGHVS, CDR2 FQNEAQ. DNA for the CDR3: TGTGCCAGCAGTACGGACAGATCCTACGAGCAGTACTTC. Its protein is CASSTDRSYEQYF.

The chain's CDR3 is CASSYRTGYTGELFF. CDR3 nucleotides: TGTGCCAGCAGTTACCGGACAGGCTACACCGGGGAGCTGTTTTTT. V usage is TRBV6-5 and J usage is TRBJ2-2; 7 nucleotides agree with TRBD1. After removal of 2 bases from V and 3 bases from J, the junction contained 3 bases not matched to a gene. This CDR3 is 15 amino acids long. Germline CDR1 and CDR2: MNHEY and SVGAGI.

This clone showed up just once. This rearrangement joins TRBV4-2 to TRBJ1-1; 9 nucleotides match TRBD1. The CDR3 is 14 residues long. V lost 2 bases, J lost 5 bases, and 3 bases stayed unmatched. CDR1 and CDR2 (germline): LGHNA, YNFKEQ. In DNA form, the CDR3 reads TGTGCCAGCAGCCAACCAGACAGGGGGACTGAAGCTTTCTTT. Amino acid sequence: CASSQPDRGTEAFF.

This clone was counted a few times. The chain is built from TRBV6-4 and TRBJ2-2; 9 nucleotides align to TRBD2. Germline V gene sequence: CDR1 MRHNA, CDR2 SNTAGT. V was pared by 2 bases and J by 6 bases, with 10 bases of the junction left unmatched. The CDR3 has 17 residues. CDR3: CASSDTRFSGSPGELFF. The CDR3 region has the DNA TGTGCCAGCAGTGACACCAGGTTTAGCGGGAGTCCCGGGGAGCTGTTTTTT.

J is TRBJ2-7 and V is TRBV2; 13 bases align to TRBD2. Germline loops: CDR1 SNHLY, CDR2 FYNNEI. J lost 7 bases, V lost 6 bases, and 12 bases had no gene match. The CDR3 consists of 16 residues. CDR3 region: CASSSPGLAGVGEQYF. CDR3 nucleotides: TGTGCCAGCAGCTCTCCCGGACTAGCGGGAGTAGGTGAGCAGTACTTC.

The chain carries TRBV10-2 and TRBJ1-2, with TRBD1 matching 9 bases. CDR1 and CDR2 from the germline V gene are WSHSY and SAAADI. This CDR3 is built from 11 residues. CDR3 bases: TGCGGCACAGGGGGCGCTTGGGGCTACACCTTC. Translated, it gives CGTGGAWGYTF.

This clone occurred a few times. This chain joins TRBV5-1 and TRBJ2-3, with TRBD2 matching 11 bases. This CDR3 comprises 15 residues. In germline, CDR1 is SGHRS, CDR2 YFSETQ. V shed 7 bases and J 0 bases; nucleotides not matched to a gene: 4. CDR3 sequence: CASGTSGGSTDTQYF. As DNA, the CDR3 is TGCGCCAGCGGAACTAGCGGGGGAAGCACAGATACGCAGTATTTT. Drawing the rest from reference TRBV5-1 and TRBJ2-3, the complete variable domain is KAGVTQTPRYLIKTRGQQVTLSCSPISGHRSVSWYQQTPGQGLQFLFEYFSETQRNKGNFPGRFSGRQFSNSRSEMNVSTLELGDSALYLCASGTSGGSTDTQYFGPGTRLTVL.

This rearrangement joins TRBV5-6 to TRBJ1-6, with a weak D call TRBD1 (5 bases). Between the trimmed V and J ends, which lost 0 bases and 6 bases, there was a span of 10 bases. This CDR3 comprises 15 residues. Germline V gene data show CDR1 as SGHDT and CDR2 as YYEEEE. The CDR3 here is CASSLVPGSNSPLHF. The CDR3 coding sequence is TGTGCCAGCAGCTTGGTTCCAGGGTCTAATTCACCCCTCCACTTT. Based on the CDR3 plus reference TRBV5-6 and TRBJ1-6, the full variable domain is DAGVTQSPTHLIKTRGQQVTLRCSPKSGHDTVSWYQQALGQGPQFIFQYYEEEERQRGNFPDRFSGHQFPNYSSELNVNALLLGDSALYLCASSLVPGSNSPLHFGNGTRLTVT.

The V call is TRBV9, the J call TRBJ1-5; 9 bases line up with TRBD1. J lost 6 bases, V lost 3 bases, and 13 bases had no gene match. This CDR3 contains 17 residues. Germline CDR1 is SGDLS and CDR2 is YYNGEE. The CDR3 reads CASSAGDRAYGGQPQHF. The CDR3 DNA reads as TGTGCCAGCAGCGCAGGGGACAGGGCTTATGGGGGTCAGCCCCAGCATTTT.

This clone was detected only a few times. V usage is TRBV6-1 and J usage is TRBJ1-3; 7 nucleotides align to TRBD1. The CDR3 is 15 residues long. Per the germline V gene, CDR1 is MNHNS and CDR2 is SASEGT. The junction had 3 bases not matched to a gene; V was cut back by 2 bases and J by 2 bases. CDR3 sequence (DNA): TGTGCCAGCAGTGAACTGACAGGGACTGGAAACACCATATATTTT. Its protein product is CASSELTGTGNTIYF.

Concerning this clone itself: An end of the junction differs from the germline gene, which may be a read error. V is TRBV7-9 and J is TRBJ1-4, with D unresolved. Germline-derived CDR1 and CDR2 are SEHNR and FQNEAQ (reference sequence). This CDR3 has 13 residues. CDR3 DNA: TGTTCCAGCAGCCCATCTGTAGATGAAAAACTGTTTTTT. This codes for CSSSPSVDEKLFF.

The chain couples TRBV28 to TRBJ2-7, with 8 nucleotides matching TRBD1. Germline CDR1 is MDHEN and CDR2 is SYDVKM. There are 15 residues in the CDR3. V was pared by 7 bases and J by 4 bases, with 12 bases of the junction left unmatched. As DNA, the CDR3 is TGTGCCAGCATAAATGGAGGGACAGGAGCTTACGAGCAGTACTTC. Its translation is CASINGGTGAYEQYF.

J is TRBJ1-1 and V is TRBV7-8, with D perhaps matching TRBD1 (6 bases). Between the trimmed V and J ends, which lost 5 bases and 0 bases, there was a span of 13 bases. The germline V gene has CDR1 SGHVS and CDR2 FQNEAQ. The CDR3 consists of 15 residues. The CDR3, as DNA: TGTGCCAGCAGCCCCCAGGGACACATGAACACTGAAGCTTTCTTT. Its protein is CASSPQGHMNTEAFF.

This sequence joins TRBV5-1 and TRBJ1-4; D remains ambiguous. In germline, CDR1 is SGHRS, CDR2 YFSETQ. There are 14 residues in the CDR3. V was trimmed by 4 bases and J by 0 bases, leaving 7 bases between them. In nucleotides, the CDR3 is TGCGCCAGCAGCCCTTTAGCAACTAATGAAAAACTGTTTTTT. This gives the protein CASSPLATNEKLFF.

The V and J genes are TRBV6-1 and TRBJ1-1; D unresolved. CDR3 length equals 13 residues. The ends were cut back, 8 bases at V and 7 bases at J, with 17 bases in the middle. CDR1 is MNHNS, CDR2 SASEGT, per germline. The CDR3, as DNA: TGTGCCAGCCGAAAGGTGGACGGGGATGAAGCTTTCTTT. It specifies CASRKVDGDEAFF.

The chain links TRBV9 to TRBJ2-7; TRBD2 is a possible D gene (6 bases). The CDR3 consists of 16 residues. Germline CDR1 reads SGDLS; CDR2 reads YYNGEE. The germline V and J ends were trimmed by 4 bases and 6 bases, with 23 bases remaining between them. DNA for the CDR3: TGTGCCAGCAGCCCTCTCTCGGGAGCCACAACCTCCGAGCAGTACTTC. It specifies CASSPLSGATTSEQYF. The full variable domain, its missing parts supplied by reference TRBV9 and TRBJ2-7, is DSGVTQTPKHLITATGQRVTLRCSPRSGDLSVYWYQQSLDQGLQFLIQYYNGEERAKGNILERFSAQQFPDLHSELNLSSLELGDSALYFCASSPLSGATTSEQYFGPGTRLTVT.

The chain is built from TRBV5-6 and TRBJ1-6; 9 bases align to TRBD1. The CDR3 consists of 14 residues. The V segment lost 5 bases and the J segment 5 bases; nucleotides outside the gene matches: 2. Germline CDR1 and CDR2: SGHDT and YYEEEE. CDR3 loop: CASRGQGDNSPLHF. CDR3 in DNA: TGTGCCAGCAGGGGACAGGGAGATAATTCACCCCTCCACTTT.

The DNA for the CDR3 is TGTGCCAGCAGTTACGGGGGACTAGCCGGGAGGGAGACCCAGTACTTC. Amino acid sequence: CASSYGGLAGRETQYF. This sequence joins TRBV6-6 and TRBJ2-5; TRBD2 agrees at 9 bases. The length of the CDR3 is 16 residues. Germline lookup yields CDR1 MNHNY and CDR2 SVGAGI (reference sequence). V lost 2 bases to trimming and J lost 5 bases; unmatched junction nucleotides: 9.

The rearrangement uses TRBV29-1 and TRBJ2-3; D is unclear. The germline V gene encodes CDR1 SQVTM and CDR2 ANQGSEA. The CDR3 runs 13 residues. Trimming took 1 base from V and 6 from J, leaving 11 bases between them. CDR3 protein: CSVEGRVWDTQYF. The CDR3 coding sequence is TGCAGCGTTGAAGGACGGGTTTGGGATACGCAGTATTTT.

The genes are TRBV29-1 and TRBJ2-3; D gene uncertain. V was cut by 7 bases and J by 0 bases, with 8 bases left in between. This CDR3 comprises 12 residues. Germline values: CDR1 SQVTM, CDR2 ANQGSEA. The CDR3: CSAGVSTDTQYF. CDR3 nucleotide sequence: TGCAGCGCTGGAGTTAGCACAGATACGCAGTATTTT.